This T cell receptor (beta chain) originates from a study of beta chain features in type 1 diabetes. CDR3 length: 17 residues. The J segment lost 11 bases and the V segment lost 4 bases, leaving 20 bases of the junction unmatched. Germline assignment: CDR1 MGHDK and CDR2 SYGVNS. Isolated RNA was reverse transcribed in full, so expressed TCRB transcripts were sequenced. Profiled with immunoSEQ multiplex PCR; TCRdb holds only in-frame clones, not every one. The repertoire includes 120,000 to 150,000 clones, about 44% of them detected once, and roughly 0.4% sits in the top ten. The material sequenced was Tregs from blood. The chain uses TRBV25-1 and TRBJ1-1, with 9 bases fitting TRBD1. This clonotype originated in a man aged 18 to 30 in good health. The CDR3 protein is CASSGATRDRAFVGAFF. In nucleotides, the CDR3 is TGTGCCAGCAGTGGGGCTACCCGGGACAGGGCGTTTGTCGGGGCTTTCTTT.